This T cell receptor (beta chain) was recovered during a study of cytomegalovirus exposure and HLA in healthy donors. Findings and limits, study-wide: The study recorded over 150 TCR beta chains that were cytomegalovirus-associated. Later analysis demonstrated an association between a missense DCLRE1C variant and TCR beta V- and J-gene trimming. In a later analysis, several top co-occurrence clusters appeared linked to parvovirus B19, influenza, CMV and Epstein-Barr virus.

A multiplex PCR was run with 60 Vbeta primers and 13 Jbeta primers. Assay used: immunoSEQ multiplex PCR; TCRdb lists only in-frame clones, some missing. The sample has about 160,000 clones, 79% seen once. Comment on this clone: Its antigen remains unknown.

CDR1 and CDR2 (germline): ENHRY, SYGVKD. The CDR3 loop spans 16 amino acids. Trimming shortened V by 2 bases and J by 6 bases, and 20 bases separated the two germline ends. The sequence came from a middle-aged man in good health and CMV-seropositive. This rearrangement joins TRBV10-3 to TRBJ2-7; D is perhaps TRBD2 (5 bases). Sequencing used PBMCs. The CDR3 sequence is CAISEIAGKRGGEQYF. The CDR3 coding sequence is TGTGCCATCAGTGAGATTGCGGGCAAAAGAGGTGGCGAGCAGTACTTC.